One TCR beta chain is described in this entry. Its cognate antigen is unknown. Time point of the sample: week 35, safety follow-up. Every vaccination contained 300 ug of the mutant IDH1 20-mer peptide and was paired with topical imiquimod. The CDR3 has 13 amino acids. Germline-derived CDR1 and CDR2 are MNHNY and SVGAGI (reference sequence). V shed 7 bases and J shed 3 bases, with 12 bases lying between them. The source of the sample is a study of a mutant IDH1 vaccine in newly diagnosed glioma. Generated by immunoSEQ multiplex PCR, the TCRdb table keeps only in-frame clones and is missing some. The table shows roughly 44,000 clones, with around 81% occurring only once.

The clonotype comes from a woman aged 40 to 50 with glioma. Some clones in this sample may be carry-over from other donors' samples. The rearrangement joins TRBV6-6 to TRBJ2-5; D is perhaps TRBD2 (5 bases). The material was PBMCs, obtained from a glioma patient whose treatment included an IDH1 peptide vaccine. The CDR3 nucleotides are TGTGCCAGCACACCTAGCCTTAAAGAGACCCAGTACTTC. Residues: CASTPSLKETQYF.